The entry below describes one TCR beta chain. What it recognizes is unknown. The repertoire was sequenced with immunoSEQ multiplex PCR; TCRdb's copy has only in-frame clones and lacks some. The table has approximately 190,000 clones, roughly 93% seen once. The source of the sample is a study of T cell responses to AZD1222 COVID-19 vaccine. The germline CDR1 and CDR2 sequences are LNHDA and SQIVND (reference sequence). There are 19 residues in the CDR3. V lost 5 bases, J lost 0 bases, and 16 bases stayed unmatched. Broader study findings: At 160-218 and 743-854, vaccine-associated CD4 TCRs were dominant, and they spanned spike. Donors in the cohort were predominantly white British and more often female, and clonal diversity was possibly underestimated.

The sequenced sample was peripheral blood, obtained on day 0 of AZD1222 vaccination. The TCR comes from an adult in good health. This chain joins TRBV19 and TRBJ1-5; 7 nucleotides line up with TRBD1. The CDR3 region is CASSPGWGQLSLSNQPQHF. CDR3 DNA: TGTGCCAGTAGTCCAGGTTGGGGACAGCTCTCTCTTAGCAATCAGCCCCAGCATTTT.